These 20 T cell receptor beta chains were sequenced from one sample in a study of cytotoxic CD8 clonotypes in ibrutinib-treated CLL. Using immunoSEQ multiplex PCR, the repertoire was profiled, and TCRdb retains in-frame clones only, with some absent. The sample contains around 150,000 clones, nearly 90% of which appear only once. The input for sequencing was PBMCs, taken at disease progression, from a patient treated with ibrutinib. The receptors were sampled from a human donor with chronic lymphocytic leukemia.

The rearrangement joins TRBV19 to TRBJ1-4; a weak D match, TRBD1 (5 bases). This CDR3 has 15 amino acids. CDR1 LNHDA and CDR2 SQIVND come from the germline V gene (reference sequence). Trimming stripped 7 bases from V and 1 base from J, with 13 bases between. CDR3 DNA: TGTGCCAGTACCCCAATGCAGGGAACTAATGAAAAACTGTTTTTT. Its protein product is CASTPMQGTNEKLFF.

J is TRBJ2-7 and V is TRBV9, with D unresolved. CDR1 SGDLS and CDR2 YYNGEE come from the germline V gene. With 0 bases removed from V and 3 bases from J, the gap between germline ends came to 7 bases. The CDR3 has 13 residues. The CDR3 DNA sequence: TGTGCCAGCAGCGTAGCCCCATACTACGAGCAGTACTTC. Amino acid sequence: CASSVAPYYEQYF.

The chain combines TRBV19 with TRBJ1-4, with unresolved D. The CDR3 has 14 residues. Trimming removed 4 bases from V and 8 bases from J, with 14 bases in between. Looked up from germline, CDR1 is LNHDA and CDR2 is SQIVND (reference sequence). The CDR3 DNA reads TGTGCCAGTAGTAGAGGGATATCTCGGGAAAAACTGTTTTTT. Amino acid sequence: CASSRGISREKLFF.

The chain recombines TRBV6-1 with TRBJ2-7; 8 bases match TRBD2. This CDR3 comprises 15 residues. The V gene's germline CDR1 is MNHNS and CDR2 SASEGT. V shed 2 bases and J 4 bases; nucleotides not matched to a gene: 7. CDR3 sequence: CASSERTGGPYEQYF. CDR3 in DNA: TGTGCCAGCAGTGAAAGGACGGGAGGGCCTTACGAGCAGTACTTC.

The CDR3 loop is CASTPRRISSSYEQYF. CDR3 DNA sequence: TGTGCCAGTACCCCAAGAAGAATTAGCAGCTCCTACGAGCAGTACTTC. This rearrangement joins TRBV19 to TRBJ2-7; D not certain. The germline gives CDR1 LNHDA, CDR2 SQIVND (reference sequence). The CDR3 covers 16 residues. The V and J ends lost 7 bases and 0 bases respectively, with 19 bases between them.

V is TRBV12-5 and J is TRBJ2-5; 8 positions match TRBD2. Germline CDR1 LGHNT, CDR2 FRNRAP. V gave up 1 base and J gave up 5 bases; unmatched junction bases: 3. This CDR3 is 14 amino acids long. CDR3 in amino acids: CASGLAGGTETQYF. The DNA of the CDR3 is TGTGCTAGTGGTTTGGCGGGAGGGACCGAGACCCAGTACTTC.

The count of this clone is one. Different DNA sequences within this sample yield the same CDR3. The rearrangement uses TRBV29-1 and TRBJ2-7; the match to TRBD1 covers 9 bases. The germline gives CDR1 SQVTM, CDR2 ANQGSEA. The CDR3 sequence is 15 residues long. J gave up 2 bases and V 5 bases, and 10 bases lay outside the gene matches. The CDR3 is CSVILRDRETYEQYF. The CDR3 nucleotides read TGCAGCGTTATCCTCCGGGACAGGGAAACCTACGAGCAGTACTTC.

The chain is built from TRBV10-3 and TRBJ2-7; 13 nucleotides align to TRBD2. V trimming: 4 bases; J trimming: 4 bases; junction bases outside the gene matches: 25. This CDR3 region has 22 residues. Germline V gene sequence: CDR1 ENHRY, CDR2 SYGVKD. The CDR3 nucleotides read TGTGCCATCAGTGGAAAACGAGGAGGCGGACTAGCGGGAGTAGTAGAACCATACGAGCAGTACTTC. This codes for CAISGKRGGGLAGVVEPYEQYF.

This chain joins TRBV4-1 and TRBJ2-1, with D hard to call. The germline CDR1 and CDR2 sequences are MGHRA and YSYEKL. This CDR3 has 13 residues. Trimming shortened V by 1 base and J by 6 bases, and 7 bases separated the two germline ends. CDR3 nucleotide sequence: TGCGCCAGCAGCCAAGGCGTCGGCAATGAGCAGTTCTTC. It yields the protein CASSQGVGNEQFF.

V is TRBV28 and J is TRBJ2-7, with TRBD2 identical over 14 bases. Germline V gene sequence: CDR1 MDHEN, CDR2 SYDVKM. V trimming: 4 bases; J trimming: 3 bases; junction bases outside the gene matches: 8. The CDR3 covers 17 residues. The CDR3 region has the DNA TGTGCCAGCAGTTCGACTAGCGGGAGGGCCATGGGCTACGAGCAGTACTTC. It encodes CASSSTSGRAMGYEQYF.

The J gene is TRBJ1-4, the V gene TRBV10-3; D is unresolved. The CDR3 contains 15 residues. Germline loops: CDR1 ENHRY, CDR2 SYGVKD. Deletions cut 3 bases from V and 7 bases from J, with 15 bases between. CDR3 in amino acids: CAISDPSRRAEKLFF. The CDR3 nucleotides read TGTGCCATCAGTGACCCTTCCAGGAGGGCTGAAAAACTGTTTTTT.

The chain joins TRBV6-6 to TRBJ2-7; 9 bases are a match to TRBD2. This CDR3 is 14 amino acids long. Trimming took 6 bases from V and 3 from J; bases not matched to a gene: 6. From germline, CDR1 is MNHNY and CDR2 SVGAGI (reference sequence). CDR3 sequence reads: CASSPTSGDYEQYF. CDR3 DNA: TGTGCCAGCAGCCCGACTAGCGGAGACTACGAGCAGTACTTC.

V gene TRBV19 combines with J gene TRBJ2-1; the match to TRBD1 covers 8 bases. The germline CDR1 and CDR2 sequences are LNHDA and SQIVND (reference sequence). The V and J ends lost 7 bases and 8 bases, in that order; junction bases with no gene match: 13. The CDR3 has 15 residues. CDR3 region: CASNGYRGTGDEQFF. The CDR3 nucleotides are TGTGCCAGTAACGGCTACAGGGGGACCGGAGATGAGCAGTTCTTC.

In this sample, this clone turned up a few times. This chain connects TRBV23-1 to TRBJ2-1, with 14 bases matching TRBD2. TRBV23-1 is identified as an open reading frame with a role that is uncertain. V shed 1 base and J 6 bases; nucleotides not matched to a gene: 14. This CDR3 region has 20 residues. DNA for the CDR3: TGCGCCAGCAGTCAATTTCCCCCCACCCGGACTAGCGGGAGGAGCAATGAGCAGTTCTTC. Translated: CASSQFPPTRTSGRSNEQFF.

The CDR3 DNA sequence: TGTGCCAGTAGTCCGAGACGGACAATGAACACTGAAGCTTTCTTT. Translating it yields CASSPRRTMNTEAFF. The chain recombines TRBV19 with TRBJ1-1; D possibly corresponds to TRBD1 (5 bases). The CDR3 has 15 amino acids. Germline V CDR1 and CDR2: LNHDA, SQIVND (reference sequence). Trimming took off 5 bases at V and 0 bases at J, with 13 bases between the two ends.

The chain uses TRBV19 and TRBJ2-7, with D perhaps being TRBD1 or TRBD2 (6 bases each). This CDR3 contains 15 residues. Trimming removed 3 bases at V and 4 bases at J, with 16 bases between. The germline V gene has CDR1 LNHDA and CDR2 SQIVND (reference sequence). The CDR3 spells CASSIPTQGGYEQYF. Here the CDR3 DNA reads TGTGCCAGTAGTATCCCGACCCAAGGGGGGTACGAGCAGTACTTC. The whole variable domain, remainder taken from reference TRBV19 and TRBJ2-7, is DGGITQSPKYLFRKEGQNVTLSCEQNLNHDAMYWYRQDPGQGLRLIYYSQIVNDFQKGDIAEGYSVSREKKESFPLTVTSAQKNPTAFYLCASSIPTQGGYEQYFGPGTRLTVT.

This clone has a handful of counts. V usage is TRBV11-2 and J usage is TRBJ1-1; TRBD1 might be the D (5 bases). Germline CDR1 and CDR2: SGHAT and FQNNGV. The CDR3 consists of 15 residues. Trimming removed 4 bases at V and 1 base at J, with 13 bases between. DNA of the CDR3: TGTGCCAGCAGCTCATACCTCCAGGGGAACACTGAAGCTTTCTTT. This gives the protein CASSSYLQGNTEAFF.

This chain joins TRBV30 and TRBJ1-1; 12 bases map to TRBD1. This CDR3 has 18 residues. Trimming cost V 2 bases and J 1 base; bases outside gene matches: 11. Germline CDR1 and CDR2: GTSNPN and SVGIG (reference sequence). CDR3 protein: CAWSSPQGTGGPNTEAFF. The CDR3 bases are TGTGCCTGGAGTTCACCCCAAGGGACAGGGGGCCCGAACACTGAAGCTTTCTTT.

The rearrangement joins TRBV6-1 to TRBJ2-7; 8 bases map to TRBD2. The CDR3 totals 14 residues. The ends lost 9 bases at V and 0 bases at J; junction bases unmatched: 7. Germline V gene sequence: CDR1 MNHNS, CDR2 SASEGT. As DNA, the CDR3 is TGTGCCAGTTCGGGAGGGCCATACTCCTACGAGCAGTACTTC. Amino acids: CASSGGPYSYEQYF.

The chain is built from TRBV7-3 and TRBJ1-1; D ambiguous. This CDR3 region has 11 residues. CDR1 is SGHTA and CDR2 is FQGTGA in the germline V gene. V lost 4 bases, J lost 8 bases, and 8 bases lay in between. Written as DNA, the CDR3 is TGTGCCAGCAGCTACAATTGGGAAGCTTTCTTT. Protein product: CASSYNWEAFF. The full variable domain, completed using reference TRBV7-3 and TRBJ1-1, is GAGVSQTPSNKVTEKGKYVELRCDPISGHTALYWYRQSLGQGPEFLIYFQGTGAADDSGLPNDRFFAVRPEGSVSTLKIQRTERGDSAVYLCASSYNWEAFFGQGTRLTVV.